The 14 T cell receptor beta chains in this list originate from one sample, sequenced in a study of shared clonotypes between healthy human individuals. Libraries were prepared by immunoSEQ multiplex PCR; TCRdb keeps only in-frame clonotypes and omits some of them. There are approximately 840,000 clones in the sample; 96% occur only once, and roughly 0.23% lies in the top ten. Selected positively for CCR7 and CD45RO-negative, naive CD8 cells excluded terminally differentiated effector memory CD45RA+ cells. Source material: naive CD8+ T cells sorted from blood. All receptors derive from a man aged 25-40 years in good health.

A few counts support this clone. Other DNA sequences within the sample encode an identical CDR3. For the CDR3, the DNA is TGCAGCGTTGAGGTGAACACTGAAGCTTTCTTT. It codes for CSVEVNTEAFF. The genes are TRBV29-1 and TRBJ1-1; D unresolved. V was pared by 3 bases and J by 0 bases, with 2 bases between. Germline V lookup: CDR1 SQVTM, CDR2 ANQGSEA. CDR3 length: 11 amino acids.

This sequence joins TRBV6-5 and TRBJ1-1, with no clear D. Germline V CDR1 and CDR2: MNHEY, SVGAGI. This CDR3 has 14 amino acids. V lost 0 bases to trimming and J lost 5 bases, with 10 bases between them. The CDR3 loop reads CASSYSMRRTEAFF. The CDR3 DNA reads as TGTGCCAGCAGTTACTCGATGCGCCGGACTGAAGCTTTCTTT.

CDR3 bases: TGTGCCACCACTGGACTAGCAGGTGAGCAGTTCTTC. Its translation is CATTGLAGEQFF. The J gene is TRBJ2-1, the V gene TRBV7-8, with 8 bases aligning to TRBD2. V was clipped by 10 bases and J by 9 bases; unmatched bases: 8. This CDR3 contains 12 residues. Germline V gene data show CDR1 as SGHVS and CDR2 as FQNEAQ. Supplemented by reference TRBV7-8 and TRBJ2-1, the full variable domain reads GAGVSQSPRYKVAKRGQDVALRCDPISGHVSLFWYQQALGQGPEFLTYFQNEAQLDKSGLPSDRFFAERPEGSVSTLKIQRTQQEDSAVYLCATTGLAGEQFFGPGTRLTVL.

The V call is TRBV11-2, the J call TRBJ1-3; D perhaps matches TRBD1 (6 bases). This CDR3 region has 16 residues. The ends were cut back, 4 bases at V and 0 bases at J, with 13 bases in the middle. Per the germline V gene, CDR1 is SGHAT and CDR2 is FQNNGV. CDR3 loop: CASSSPTGNSGNTIYF. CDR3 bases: TGTGCCAGCAGCTCCCCAACAGGGAACTCTGGAAACACCATATATTTT.

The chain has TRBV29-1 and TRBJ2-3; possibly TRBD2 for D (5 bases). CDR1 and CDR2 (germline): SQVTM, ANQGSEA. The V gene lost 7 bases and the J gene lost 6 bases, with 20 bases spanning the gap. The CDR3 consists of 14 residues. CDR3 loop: CSAIVRGTVDTQYF. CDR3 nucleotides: TGCAGCGCTATTGTACGGGGTACAGTGGATACGCAGTATTTT.

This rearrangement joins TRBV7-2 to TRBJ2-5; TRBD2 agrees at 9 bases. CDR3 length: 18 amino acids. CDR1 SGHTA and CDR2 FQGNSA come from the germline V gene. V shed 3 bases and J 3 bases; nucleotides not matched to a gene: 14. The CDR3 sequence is CASSFRAGGPVVKETQYF. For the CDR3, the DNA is TGTGCCAGCAGCTTCCGCGCGGGAGGGCCGGTCGTTAAAGAGACCCAGTACTTC.

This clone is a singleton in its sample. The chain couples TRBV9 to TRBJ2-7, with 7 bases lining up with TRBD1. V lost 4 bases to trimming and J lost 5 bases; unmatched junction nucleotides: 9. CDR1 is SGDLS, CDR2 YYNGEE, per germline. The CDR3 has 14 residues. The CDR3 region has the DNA TGTGCCAGCAGCCCCCGACAGGGTTTCCACGAGCAGTACTTC. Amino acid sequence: CASSPRQGFHEQYF.

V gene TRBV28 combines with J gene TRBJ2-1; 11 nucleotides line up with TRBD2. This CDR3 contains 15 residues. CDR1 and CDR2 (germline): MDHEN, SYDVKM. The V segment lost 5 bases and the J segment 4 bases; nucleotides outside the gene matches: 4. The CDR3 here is CASSAGTSGYNEQFF. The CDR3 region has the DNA TGTGCCAGCAGTGCCGGGACTAGCGGATACAATGAGCAGTTCTTC.

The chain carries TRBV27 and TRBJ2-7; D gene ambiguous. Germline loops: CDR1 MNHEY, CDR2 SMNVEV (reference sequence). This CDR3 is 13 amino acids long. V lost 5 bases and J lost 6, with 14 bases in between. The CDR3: CASSAIGPREQYF. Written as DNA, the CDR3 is TGTGCCAGCAGTGCCATTGGGCCCCGCGAGCAGTACTTC.

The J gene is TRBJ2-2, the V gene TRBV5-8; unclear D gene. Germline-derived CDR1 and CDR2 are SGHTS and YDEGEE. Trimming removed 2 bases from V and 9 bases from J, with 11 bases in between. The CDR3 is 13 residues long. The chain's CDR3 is CASSFPSSRELFF. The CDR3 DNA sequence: TGTGCCAGCAGCTTCCCTAGTTCCAGGGAGCTGTTTTTT. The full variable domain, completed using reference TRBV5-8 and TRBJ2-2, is EAGVTQSPTHLIKTRGQQATLRCSPISGHTSVYWYQQALGLGLQFLLWYDEGEERNRGNFPPRFSGRQFPNYSSELNVNALELEDSALYLCASSFPSSRELFFGEGSRLTVL.

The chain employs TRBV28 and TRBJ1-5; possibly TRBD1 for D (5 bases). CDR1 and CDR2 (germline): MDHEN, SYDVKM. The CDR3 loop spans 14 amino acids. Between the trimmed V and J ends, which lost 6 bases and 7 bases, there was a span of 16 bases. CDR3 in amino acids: CASSPTGARQPQHF. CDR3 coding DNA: TGTGCCAGCAGCCCTACCGGGGCTCGGCAGCCCCAGCATTTT.

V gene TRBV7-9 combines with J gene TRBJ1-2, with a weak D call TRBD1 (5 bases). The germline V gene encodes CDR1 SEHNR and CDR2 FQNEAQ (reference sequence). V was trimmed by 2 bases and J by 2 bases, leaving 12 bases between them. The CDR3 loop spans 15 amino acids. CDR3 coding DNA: TGTGCCAGCAGCTTATACGGTCAGGGCAACTATGGCTACACCTTC. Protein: CASSLYGQGNYGYTF.

CDR3 sequence (DNA): TGTGCCAGCAGTAAATCGCTAGGGGCCTACGAGCAGTACTTC. This encodes CASSKSLGAYEQYF. The chain employs TRBV6-5 and TRBJ2-7; D possibly corresponds to TRBD1 (5 bases). Deletions cut 5 bases from V and 2 bases from J, with 13 bases between. CDR3 length equals 14 residues. The germline gives CDR1 MNHEY, CDR2 SVGAGI.

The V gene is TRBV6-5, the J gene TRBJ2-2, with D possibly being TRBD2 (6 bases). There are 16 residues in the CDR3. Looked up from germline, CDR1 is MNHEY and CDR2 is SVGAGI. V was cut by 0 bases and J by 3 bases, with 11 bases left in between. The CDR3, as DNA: TGTGCCAGCAGTTACTCGGAGGGTACCTACACCGGGGAGCTGTTTTTT. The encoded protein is CASSYSEGTYTGELFF.